This T cell receptor beta chain is from a study of PD-1 blockade in classical Hodgkin lymphoma (dated by TCRdb to the early 2020s). At the level of the whole study: Nivolumab dosing was 3 mg/kg intravenously every 2 weeks, continuing until either disease progression or unacceptable toxicity. A peripheral blood immune signature of response to PD-1 blockade in classical Hodgkin lymphoma was defined using TCR beta sequencing and CyTOF.

Explained via the paper, the time point label denotes: cycle 1 day 1 (C1D1), immediately before nivolumab initiation. Every trial patient had relapsed after autologous stem cell transplantation, and cohorts A, B and C differed in prior brentuximab vedotin exposure. A total of approximately 51 patients with relapsed/refractory classical Hodgkin lymphoma made up the trial cohort, and each patient's best overall response was complete response, partial response or progressive disease. In the multi-cohort phase II CheckMate 205 trial, trial patients received single-agent nivolumab. An independent review committee assessed best overall response by applying the 2007 International Working Group response criteria. PBMCs from the trial were collected at three points: immediately before nivolumab initiation (C1D1), and during therapy at cycle 2 day 1 and cycle 4 day 1. Peripheral blood was collected in 8 mL Vacutainer Cell Preparation Tubes, from which PBMCs were isolated by centrifugation and then cryopreserved.

Findings and caveats that apply to the study as a whole: By C4D1, a significant rise was seen in CD4+ TCR diversity but not in CD8+ TCR diversity (p=0.0027 vs p=0.16), and the rise was most apparent among complete responders (p=0.02). Baseline TCR diversity was reported as lower in newly diagnosed patients than in healthy donors, and lower still in relapsed/refractory patients. Baseline diversity similar to that of newly diagnosed patients was observed in trial patients achieving complete response, whereas significantly lower diversity was observed in partial responders and progressors. Only a single clinical trial cohort was studied, and what caused the repertoire differences, possibly disease activity or prior therapy, remained undefined. Lower diversity was observed in patients in whom nivolumab was started less than 1 year after ASCT, and these patients were excluded from later analyses so that confounding by immune reconstitution would be avoided.

The germline V end is reduced by 6 bases and the J end by 5 bases; junction bases left unmatched: 5. There are 13 amino acids in the CDR3, from cysteine to phenylalanine inclusive. Of the read, only the CDR3 DNA is kept; its 39 bases are in frame from base 1. For CDR1 and CDR2, the germline V gene (reference sequence) lists GTSNPN and SVGIG. The Qiagen DNeasy kit was used to extract genomic DNA from unsorted PBMCs and from the negatively selected CD4+ and CD8+ fractions. TCR beta CDR3 regions were subjected to amplification by immunoSEQ multiplex PCR with primers that anneal to V and J segments. Amplification bias was minimized using a synthetic immune receptor repertoire, and residual bias was removed computationally after sequencing. Turning to the authors' computational methods: Repertoire diversity was quantified as the Shannon entropy index using custom Python scripts. Unsorted, CD4+ and CD8+ repertoires were examined separately, except in combined analyses, for which CD4+ and CD8+ sequences were merged in silico. A clone counted as expanded when the clone's frequency after treatment rose at least 2-fold relative to C1D1, and clones undetected at baseline were given a pseudocount of 0.5. Singleton clones were defined as clones with 0 or 1 copy at C1D1, and non-singleton clones were defined as clones with 2 or more copies. Clones expanded in unsorted samples were annotated as CD4+, CD8+ or unknown by matching protein sequences in sorted samples from the same patient. Wilcoxon tests on paired samples were used to test diversity changes from C1D1 to C4D1. The clones in this table, taken by TCRdb from immuneACCESS, are in-frame only. Not every clone is retained; where verified, under half of the shortfall comes from an unresolved V gene, and the cause of the rest is unknown. V, J and clone size were drawn from that table, and D and trimming were deduced from the DNA. In this sample the table shows about 62,000 clones, around 88% of which occur a single time. The ten largest clones represent about 12% of the sample.

This clone was found once. It has no known antigen specificity. Base qualities are not recorded, but no much larger clone differs from it by a single base. The sequence came from a human donor with classical Hodgkin lymphoma. The sequence links TRBV30 to TRBJ2-5, and TRBD1 matches 11 of the central bases. Sequenced here: peripheral blood mononuclear cells (PBMCs), sampled at baseline. The DNA sequence is given as TGTGCCTGCGGGACAGGGGGTTGGGAGACCCAGTACTTC. It translates to CACGTGGWETQYF.